At least ten counts were recorded for the clone carrying this TCR beta chain. CDR3 length: 15 residues. Germline loops: CDR1 SGHRS, CDR2 YFSETQ. Trimming shortened V by 4 bases and J by 1 base, and 11 bases separated the two germline ends. A single record per CDR3 protein comes from TCRdb applying MiXCR to the RT-PCR reads. The data hold around 700,000 distinct CDR3 sequences, with approximately 15% observed a single time. Sequencing was done on a sample of memory CD4+ T cells from blood. This chain uses TRBV5-1 with TRBJ2-2; perhaps TRBD1 as D (5 bases). The TCR originated in a female donor in good health, serving as a healthy control. In DNA form, the CDR3 reads TGCGCCAGCAGCCTATACGGACAGAACACCGGGGAGCTGTTTTTT. This gives the protein CASSLYGQNTGELFF.